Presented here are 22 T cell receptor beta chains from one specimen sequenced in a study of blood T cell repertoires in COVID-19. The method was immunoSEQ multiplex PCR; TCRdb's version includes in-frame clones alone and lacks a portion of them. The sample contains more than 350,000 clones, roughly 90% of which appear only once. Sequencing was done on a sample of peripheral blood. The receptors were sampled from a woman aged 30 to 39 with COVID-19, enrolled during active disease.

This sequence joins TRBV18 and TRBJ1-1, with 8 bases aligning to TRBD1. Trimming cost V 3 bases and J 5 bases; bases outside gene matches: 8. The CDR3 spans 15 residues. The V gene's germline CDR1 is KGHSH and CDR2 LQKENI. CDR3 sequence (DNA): TGTGCCAGCTCACCCCCCGTTACAGGGGGGACTGAAGCTTTCTTT. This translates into CASSPPVTGGTEAFF. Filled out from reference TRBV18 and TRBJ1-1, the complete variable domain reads NAGVMQNPRHLVRRRGQEARLRCSPMKGHSHVYWYRQLPEEGLKFMVYLQKENIIDESGMPKERFSAEFPKEGPSILRIQQVVRGDSAAYFCASSPPVTGGTEAFFGQGTRLTVV.

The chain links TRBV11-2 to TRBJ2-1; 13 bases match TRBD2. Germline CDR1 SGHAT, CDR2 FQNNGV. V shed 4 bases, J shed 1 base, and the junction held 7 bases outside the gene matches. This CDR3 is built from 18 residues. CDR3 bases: TGTGCCAGCAGCTACCGTGTGACTAGCGGGAGGTCCTACAATGAGCAGTTCTTC. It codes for CASSYRVTSGRSYNEQFF. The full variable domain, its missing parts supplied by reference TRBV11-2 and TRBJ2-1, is EAGVAQSPRYKIIEKRQSVAFWCNPISGHATLYWYQQILGQGPKLLIQFQNNGVVDDSQLPKDRFSAERLKGVDSTLKIQPAKLEDSAVYLCASSYRVTSGRSYNEQFFGPGTRLTVL.

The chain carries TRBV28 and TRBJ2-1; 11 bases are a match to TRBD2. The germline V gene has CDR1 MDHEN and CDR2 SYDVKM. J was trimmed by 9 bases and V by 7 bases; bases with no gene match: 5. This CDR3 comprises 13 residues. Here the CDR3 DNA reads TGTGCCAGCATTAGCGGGGGGGCCCTTGAGCAGTTCTTC. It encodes CASISGGALEQFF.

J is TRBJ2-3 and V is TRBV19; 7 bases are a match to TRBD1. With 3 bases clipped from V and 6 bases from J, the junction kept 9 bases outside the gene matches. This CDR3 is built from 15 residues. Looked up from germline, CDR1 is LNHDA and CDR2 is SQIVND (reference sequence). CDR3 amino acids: CASSMFEGAWDTQYF. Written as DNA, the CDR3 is TGTGCCAGTAGTATGTTTGAGGGGGCGTGGGATACGCAGTATTTT.

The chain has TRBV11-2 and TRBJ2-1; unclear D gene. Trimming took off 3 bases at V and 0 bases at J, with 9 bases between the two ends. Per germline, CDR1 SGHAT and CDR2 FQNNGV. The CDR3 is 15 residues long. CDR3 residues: CASSLAESSYNEQFF. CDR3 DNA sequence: TGTGCCAGCAGCTTGGCGGAAAGCTCCTACAATGAGCAGTTCTTC.

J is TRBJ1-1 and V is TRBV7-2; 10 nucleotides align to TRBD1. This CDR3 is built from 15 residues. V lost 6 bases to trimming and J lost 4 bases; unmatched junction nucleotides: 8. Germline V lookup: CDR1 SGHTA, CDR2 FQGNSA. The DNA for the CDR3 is TGTGCCAGCAGTAAACGACAGGGGGCTGGCACTGAAGCTTTCTTT. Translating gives CASSKRQGAGTEAFF.

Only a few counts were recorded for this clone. CDR3 DNA: TGTGCCAGCTCCGAGGGCGGAGGACAGGCCGACGATGGTACTAATGAAAAACTGTTTTTT. Its protein product is CASSEGGGQADDGTNEKLFF. This chain connects TRBV18 to TRBJ1-4; 7 bases line up with TRBD1. V shed 6 bases, J shed 2 bases, and the junction held 21 bases outside the gene matches. The length of the CDR3 is 20 residues. Germline lookup yields CDR1 KGHSH and CDR2 LQKENI.

The CDR3 reads CASSIPTGTEAFF. For the CDR3, the DNA is TGTGCCAGTAGTATCCCGACTGGGACTGAAGCTTTCTTT. J is TRBJ1-1 and V is TRBV19; D gene unclear. In germline, CDR1 is LNHDA, CDR2 SQIVND (reference sequence). Trimming took off 3 bases at V and 5 bases at J, with 10 bases between the two ends. CDR3 size: 13 residues.

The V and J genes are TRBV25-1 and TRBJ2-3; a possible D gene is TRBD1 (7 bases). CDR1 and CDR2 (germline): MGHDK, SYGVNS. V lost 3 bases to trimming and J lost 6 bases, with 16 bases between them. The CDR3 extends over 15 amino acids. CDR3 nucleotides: TGTGCCAGCAGTGAGTTCAGGGGGGCCATCGATACGCAGTATTTT. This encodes CASSEFRGAIDTQYF.

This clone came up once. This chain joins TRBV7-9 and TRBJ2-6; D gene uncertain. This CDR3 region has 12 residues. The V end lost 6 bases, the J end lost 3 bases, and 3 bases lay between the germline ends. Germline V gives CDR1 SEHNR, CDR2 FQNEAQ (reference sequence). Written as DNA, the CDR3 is TGTGCCAGCAGTAATGGGGCCAACGTCCTGACTTTC. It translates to CASSNGANVLTF.

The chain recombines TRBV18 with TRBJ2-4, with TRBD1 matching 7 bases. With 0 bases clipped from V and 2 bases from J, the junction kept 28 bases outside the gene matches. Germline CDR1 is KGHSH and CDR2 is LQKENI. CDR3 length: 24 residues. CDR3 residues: CASSPPYFSDDRVKIVSTKNIQYF. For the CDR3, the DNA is TGTGCCAGCTCACCACCTTATTTTTCAGATGACAGGGTTAAGATAGTGTCGACCAAAAACATTCAGTACTTC.

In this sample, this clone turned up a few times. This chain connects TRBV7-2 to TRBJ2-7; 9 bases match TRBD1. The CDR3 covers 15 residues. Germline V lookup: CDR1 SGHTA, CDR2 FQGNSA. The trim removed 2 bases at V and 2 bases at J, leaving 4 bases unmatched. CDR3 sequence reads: CASSLWTGVTYEQYF. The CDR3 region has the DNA TGTGCCAGCAGCTTATGGACAGGGGTTACCTACGAGCAGTACTTC.

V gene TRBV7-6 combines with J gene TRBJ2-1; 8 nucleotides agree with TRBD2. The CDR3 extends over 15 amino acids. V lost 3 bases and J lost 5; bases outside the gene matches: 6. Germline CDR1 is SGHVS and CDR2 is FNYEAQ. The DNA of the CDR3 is TGTGCCAGCAGCTTCTTAGCGGGACACGACAATGAGCAGTTCTTC. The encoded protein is CASSFLAGHDNEQFF. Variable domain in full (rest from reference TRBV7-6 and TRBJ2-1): GAGVSQSPRYKVTKRGQDVALRCDPISGHVSLYWYRQALGQGPEFLTYFNYEAQQDKSGLPNDRFSAERPEGSISTLTIQRTEQRDSAMYRCASSFLAGHDNEQFFGPGTRLTVL.

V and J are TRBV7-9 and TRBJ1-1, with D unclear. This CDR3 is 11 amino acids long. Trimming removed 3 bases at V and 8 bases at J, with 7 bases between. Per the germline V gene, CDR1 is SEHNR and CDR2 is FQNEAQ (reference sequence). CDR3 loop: CASSLGGEAFF. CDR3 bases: TGTGCCAGCAGCTTGGGCGGGGAAGCTTTCTTT.

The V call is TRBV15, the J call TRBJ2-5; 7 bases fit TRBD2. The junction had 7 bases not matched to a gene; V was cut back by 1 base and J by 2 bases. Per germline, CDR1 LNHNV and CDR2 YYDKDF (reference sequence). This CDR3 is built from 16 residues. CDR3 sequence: CATSRGSLADQETQYF. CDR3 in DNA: TGTGCCACCAGCAGAGGGTCCCTAGCGGATCAAGAGACCCAGTACTTC. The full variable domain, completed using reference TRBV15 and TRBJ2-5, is DAMVIQNPRYQVTQFGKPVTLSCSQTLNHNVMYWYQQKSSQAPKLLFHYYDKDFNNEADTPDNFQSRRPNTSFCFLDIRSPGLGDTAMYLCATSRGSLADQETQYFGPGTRLLVL.

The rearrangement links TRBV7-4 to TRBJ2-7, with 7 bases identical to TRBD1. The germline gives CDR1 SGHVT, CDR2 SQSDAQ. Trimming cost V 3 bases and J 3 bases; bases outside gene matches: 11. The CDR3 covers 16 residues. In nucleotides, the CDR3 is TGTGCCAGCAGCTTCAAGCTAGGACAGGATGTCTACGAGCAGTACGTC. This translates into CASSFKLGQDVYEQYV.

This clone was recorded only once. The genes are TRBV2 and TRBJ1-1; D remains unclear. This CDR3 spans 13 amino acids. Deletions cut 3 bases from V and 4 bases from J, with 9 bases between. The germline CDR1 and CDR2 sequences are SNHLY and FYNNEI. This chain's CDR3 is CASSERVGTEAFF. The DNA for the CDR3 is TGTGCCAGCAGTGAGAGGGTGGGCACTGAAGCTTTCTTT.

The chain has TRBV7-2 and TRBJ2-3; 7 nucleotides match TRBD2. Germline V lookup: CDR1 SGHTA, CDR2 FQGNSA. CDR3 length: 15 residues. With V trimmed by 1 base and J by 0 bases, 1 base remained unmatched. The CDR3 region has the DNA TGTGCCAGCAGCTTAGTCGGGGGGAGCACAGATACGCAGTATTTT. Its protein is CASSLVGGSTDTQYF.

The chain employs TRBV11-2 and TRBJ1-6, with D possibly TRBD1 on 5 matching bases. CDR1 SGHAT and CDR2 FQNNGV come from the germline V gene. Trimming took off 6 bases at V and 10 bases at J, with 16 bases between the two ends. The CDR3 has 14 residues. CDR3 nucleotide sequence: TGTGCCAGCAGTCCGGCAGGGAATCGATCACCCCTCCACTTT. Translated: CASSPAGNRSPLHF. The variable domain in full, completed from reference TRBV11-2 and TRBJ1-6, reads EAGVAQSPRYKIIEKRQSVAFWCNPISGHATLYWYQQILGQGPKLLIQFQNNGVVDDSQLPKDRFSAERLKGVDSTLKIQPAKLEDSAVYLCASSPAGNRSPLHFGNGTRLTVT.

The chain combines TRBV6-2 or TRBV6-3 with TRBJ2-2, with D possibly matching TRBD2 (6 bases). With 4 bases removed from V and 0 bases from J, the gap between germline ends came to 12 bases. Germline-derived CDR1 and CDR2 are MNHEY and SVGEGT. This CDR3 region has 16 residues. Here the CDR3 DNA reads TGTGCCAGCAGTTCGGGAGACGCACCGAACACCGGGGAGCTGTTTTTT. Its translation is CASSSGDAPNTGELFF.

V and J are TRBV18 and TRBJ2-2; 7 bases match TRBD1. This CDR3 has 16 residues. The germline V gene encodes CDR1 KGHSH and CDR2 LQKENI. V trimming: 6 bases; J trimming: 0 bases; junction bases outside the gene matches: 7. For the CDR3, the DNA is TGTGCCAGCTCCCCAGCTGGGACAGCGAACACCGGGGAGCTGTTTTTT. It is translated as CASSPAGTANTGELFF.

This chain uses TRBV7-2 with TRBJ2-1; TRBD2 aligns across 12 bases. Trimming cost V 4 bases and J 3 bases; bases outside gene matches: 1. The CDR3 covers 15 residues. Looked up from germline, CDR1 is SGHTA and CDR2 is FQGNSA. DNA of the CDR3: TGTGCCAGCAGCTGGACTAGCGGGATCTACAATGAGCAGTTCTTC. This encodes CASSWTSGIYNEQFF.